This TCR beta chain was obtained from a study of blood T cell repertoires in COVID-19. In the authors' methods: The assay estimated nucleated cells by amplifying reference gene primers. Sequenced by immunoSEQ multiplex PCR; TCRdb stores in-frame clones only, minus some. The V and J calls and clone size were taken over from that table, and D and trimming were inferred from the DNA. The profile shows under 200,000 clones, approximately 83% of them singletons. Trimming stripped 3 bases from V and 5 bases from J, with 10 bases between. Per the germline V gene, CDR1 is LNHDA and CDR2 is SQIVND (reference sequence). This CDR3 is 14 amino acids long.

The rearrangement links TRBV19 to TRBJ2-2; D perhaps matches TRBD1 (6 bases). The source is a woman of 80 years or more with acute or convalescent COVID-19. The sample was peripheral blood. The CDR3 nucleotides are TGTGCCAGTAGTATCTCGACAGGTACCGGGGAGCTGTTTTTT. Amino acid sequence: CASSISTGTGELFF.